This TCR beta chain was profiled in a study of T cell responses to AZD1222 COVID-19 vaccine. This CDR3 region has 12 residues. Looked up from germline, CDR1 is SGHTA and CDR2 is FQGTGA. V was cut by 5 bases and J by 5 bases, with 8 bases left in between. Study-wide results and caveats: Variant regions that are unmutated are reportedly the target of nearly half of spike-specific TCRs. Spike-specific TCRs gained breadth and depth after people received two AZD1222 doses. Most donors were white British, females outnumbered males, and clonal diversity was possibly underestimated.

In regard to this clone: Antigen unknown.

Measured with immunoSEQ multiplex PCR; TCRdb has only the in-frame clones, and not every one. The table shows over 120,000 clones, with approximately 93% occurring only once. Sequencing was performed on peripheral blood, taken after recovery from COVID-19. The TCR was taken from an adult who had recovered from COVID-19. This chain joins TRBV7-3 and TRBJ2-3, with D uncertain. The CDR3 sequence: CASSRSGDTQYF. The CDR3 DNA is TGTGCCAGCAGCCGGTCAGGAGATACGCAGTATTTT.